These 18 T cell receptor beta chains originate from one sample sequenced in a study of blood T cell repertoires in COVID-19. Assay: immunoSEQ multiplex PCR; the TCRdb copy retains only in-frame clones and omits some. The sample has 200,000 or so clones, 85% to 90% seen once; the top ten hold 3.5% to 5%. Sequencing was performed on peripheral blood. The receptors here all came from a man aged 50 or older with acute or convalescent COVID-19.

A single count supports this clone. The CDR3 loop reads CASSVDVGDYGYTF. CDR3 sequence (DNA): TGTGCCAGCAGCGTAGATGTAGGGGACTATGGCTACACCTTC. The chain employs TRBV9 and TRBJ1-2, with D possibly TRBD1 on 5 matching bases. Trimming stripped 0 bases from V and 3 bases from J, with 9 bases between. The CDR3 spans 14 residues. The germline V gene encodes CDR1 SGDLS and CDR2 YYNGEE.

The rearrangement links TRBV5-4 to TRBJ2-1; D perhaps matches TRBD1 (6 bases). The germline V gene encodes CDR1 SGHNT and CDR2 YYREEE (reference sequence). The V gene lost 3 bases and the J gene lost 6 bases, with 13 bases spanning the gap. The CDR3 length is 14 residues. The CDR3: CASSWGRALNEQFF. The CDR3 bases are TGTGCCAGCAGCTGGGGGCGGGCACTCAATGAGCAGTTCTTC. The full variable domain, rest sourced from reference TRBV5-4 and TRBJ2-1, is ETGVTQSPTHLIKTRGQQVTLRCSSQSGHNTVSWYQQALGQGPQFIFQYYREEENGRGNFPPRFSGLQFPNYSSELNVNALELDDSALYLCASSWGRALNEQFFGPGTRLTVL.

The chain joins TRBV3-1 (or the pseudogene TRBV3-2) to TRBJ1-6, with D tentatively TRBD1 (6 bases). Trimming pared 3 bases from V and 6 bases from J, leaving 12 bases between. The length of the CDR3 is 15 residues. Germline V lookup: CDR1 LGHDT, CDR2 YNNKEL (reference sequence). CDR3 sequence reads: CASSHTGKGNSPLHF. The CDR3 coding sequence is TGTGCCAGCAGCCACACAGGGAAGGGTAATTCACCCCTCCACTTT.

The rearrangement joins TRBV6-1 to TRBJ1-5; D unclear. This CDR3 comprises 15 residues. Germline assignment: CDR1 MNHNS and CDR2 SASEGT. Trimming took off 3 bases at V and 0 bases at J, with 9 bases between the two ends. CDR3 sequence: CASSDQTYSNQPQHF. The CDR3 bases are TGTGCCAGCAGTGACCAAACCTATAGCAATCAGCCCCAGCATTTT.

This clone was observed a single time. The rearrangement uses TRBV5-8 and TRBJ1-4; 7 bases fit TRBD1. V was clipped by 0 bases and J by 5 bases; unmatched bases: 4. The CDR3 spans 15 residues. Germline V gives CDR1 SGHTS, CDR2 YDEGEE. CDR3 sequence reads: CASSLVGGQNEKLFF. The CDR3 nucleotides are TGTGCCAGCAGCTTGGTTGGGGGACAGAATGAAAAACTGTTTTTT. The whole variable domain, filled in from reference TRBV5-8 and TRBJ1-4, reads EAGVTQSPTHLIKTRGQQATLRCSPISGHTSVYWYQQALGLGLQFLLWYDEGEERNRGNFPPRFSGRQFPNYSSELNVNALELEDSALYLCASSLVGGQNEKLFFGSGTQLSVL.

CDR3 sequence reads: CASSYADSNTEAFF. As DNA, the CDR3 is TGTGCCAGCAGTTACGCAGATTCGAACACTGAAGCTTTCTTT. The V gene is TRBV6-5, the J gene TRBJ1-1, with D hard to call. CDR1 MNHEY and CDR2 SVGAGI come from the germline V gene. The CDR3 consists of 14 residues. V was pared by 2 bases and J by 1 base, with 8 bases between.

This chain links TRBV5-4 with TRBJ2-5, with D tentatively TRBD2 (5 bases). Germline V CDR1 and CDR2: SGHNT, YYREEE (reference sequence). Trimming cost V 3 bases and J 4 bases, with 16 bases left between them. The CDR3 extends over 15 amino acids. The CDR3 sequence is CASSSGLTEGETQYF. CDR3 in DNA: TGTGCCAGCAGCTCAGGACTCACCGAGGGAGAGACCCAGTACTTC.

V and J are TRBV5-1 and TRBJ2-1, with 13 bases aligning to TRBD2. The V and J ends lost 4 bases and 7 bases, in that order; junction bases with no gene match: 8. Germline V CDR1 and CDR2: SGHRS, YFSETQ. The CDR3 extends over 16 amino acids. DNA of the CDR3: TGCGCCAGCAGCGGAGGGACTAGCGGGAATACTAATGAGCAGTTCTTC. Translating gives CASSGGTSGNTNEQFF.

The chain links TRBV6-5 to TRBJ2-2; D is uncertain. The CDR3 contains 12 residues. The V gene's germline CDR1 is MNHEY and CDR2 SVGAGI. The ends were cut back, 8 bases at V and 1 base at J, with 5 bases in the middle. Here the CDR3 reads CASPRNTGELFF. CDR3 nucleotide sequence: TGTGCCAGCCCTCGGAACACCGGGGAGCTGTTTTTT.

The gene calls are TRBV19 and TRBJ2-3; maybe TRBD2 (5 bases). Trimming stripped 4 bases from V and 0 bases from J, with 14 bases between. The germline V gene has CDR1 LNHDA and CDR2 SQIVND (reference sequence). This CDR3 comprises 16 residues. The CDR3 DNA is TGTGCCAGTAGTAGCCGGACTTACTCTAGCACAGATACGCAGTATTTT. It yields the protein CASSSRTYSSTDTQYF.

The gene calls are TRBV12-3 or TRBV12-4 and TRBJ1-2; tentatively, D is TRBD1 (5 bases). The CDR3 covers 13 residues. Trimming cost V 5 bases and J 8 bases, with 15 bases left between them. The CDR3 coding sequence is TGTGCCAGCAGTACGCAGGGTTTGCGGGGCTACACCTTC. It is translated as CASSTQGLRGYTF.

This chain connects TRBV7-8 to TRBJ1-2, with unresolved D. The germline V gene has CDR1 SGHVS and CDR2 FQNEAQ. The germline V and J ends were trimmed by 1 base and 2 bases, with 8 bases remaining between them. This CDR3 contains 14 residues. CDR3 region: CASSLGRVNYGYTF. CDR3 DNA: TGTGCCAGCAGCTTAGGTCGGGTAAACTATGGCTACACCTTC.

The J gene is TRBJ1-4, the V gene TRBV2, with TRBD1 as a possible D gene (5 bases). The CDR3 totals 14 residues. Germline CDR1 reads SNHLY; CDR2 reads FYNNEI. Between the trimmed V and J ends, which lost 5 bases and 5 bases, there was a span of 12 bases. The CDR3 loop reads CASSLREGNEKLFF. The CDR3, as DNA: TGTGCCAGCAGTCTCAGGGAAGGAAATGAAAAACTGTTTTTT. Together with reference TRBV2 and TRBJ1-4, the CDR3 gives the full variable domain: EPEVTQTPSHQVTQMGQEVILRCVPISNHLYFYWYRQILGQKVEFLVSFYNNEISEKSEIFDDQFSVERPDGSNFTLKIRSTKLEDSAMYFCASSLREGNEKLFFGSGTQLSVL.

V gene TRBV5-1 combines with J gene TRBJ2-5, with 14 bases matching TRBD2. The V gene end was trimmed by 0 bases and the J gene end by 2 bases; junction bases not matched to a gene: 3. The CDR3 runs to 17 residues. Germline CDR1 reads SGHRS; CDR2 reads YFSETQ. CDR3 amino acids: CASSLGLAGGLQETQYF. CDR3 nucleotides: TGCGCCAGCAGCTTGGGACTAGCGGGGGGGTTGCAAGAGACCCAGTACTTC.

The rearrangement joins TRBV2 to TRBJ1-6; 9 positions match TRBD1. V dropped 10 bases and J dropped 6; count of bases not matched to a gene: 7. The CDR3 extends over 14 amino acids. Germline-derived CDR1 and CDR2 are SNHLY and FYNNEI. CDR3 amino acids: CATRDRVTNSPLHF. For the CDR3, the DNA is TGTGCCACCCGGGACAGGGTGACTAATTCACCCCTCCACTTT.

The V call is TRBV12-3 or TRBV12-4, the J call TRBJ2-1; the D gene is possibly TRBD1 (7 bases). V lost 5 bases and J 11 bases, leaving 16 bases between the germline ends. The CDR3 length is 13 residues. The DNA of the CDR3 is TGTGCCAGCAGTGCGGGACAGTGGGGGAAGCAGTTCTTC. It translates to CASSAGQWGKQFF.

The rearrangement uses TRBV6-1 and TRBJ2-7, with unresolved D. Per the germline V gene, CDR1 is MNHNS and CDR2 is SASEGT. The CDR3 consists of 13 residues. Deletions cut 2 bases from V and 7 bases from J, with 12 bases between. This CDR3 reads CASSERILGEQYF. The CDR3 nucleotides read TGTGCCAGCAGTGAACGAATCCTCGGGGAGCAGTACTTC.

The J gene is TRBJ1-5, the V gene TRBV18; tentative D call: TRBD1 (6 bases). The CDR3 contains 15 residues. V dropped 0 bases and J dropped 4 bases, with 10 bases sitting between them. The germline V gene has CDR1 KGHSH and CDR2 LQKENI. CDR3 in DNA: TGTGCCAGCTCACCACCGGGACAACCGAATCAGCCCCAGCATTTT. It yields the protein CASSPPGQPNQPQHF.